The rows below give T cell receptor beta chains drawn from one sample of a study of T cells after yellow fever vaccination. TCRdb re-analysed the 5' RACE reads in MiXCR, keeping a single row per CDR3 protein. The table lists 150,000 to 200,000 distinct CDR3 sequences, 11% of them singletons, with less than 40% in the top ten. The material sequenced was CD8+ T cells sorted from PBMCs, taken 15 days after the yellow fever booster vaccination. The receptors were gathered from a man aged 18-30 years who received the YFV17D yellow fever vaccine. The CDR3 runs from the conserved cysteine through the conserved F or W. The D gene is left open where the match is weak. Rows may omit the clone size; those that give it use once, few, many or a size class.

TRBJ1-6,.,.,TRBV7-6,TGTGCCAGCAGCGCCACCTCGGGACCGACTAATTCACCCCTCCACTTT,CASSATSGPTNSPLHF
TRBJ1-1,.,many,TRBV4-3,TGCGCCAGCAGCCAAGCGGCCCACGCGGGGAACACTGAAGCTTTCTTT,CASSQAAHAGNTEAFF
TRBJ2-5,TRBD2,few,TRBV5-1,TGCGCCAGCAGCTCCCACGGGACTAGCGGGTACCAAGAGACCCAGTACTTC,CASSSHGTSGYQETQYF
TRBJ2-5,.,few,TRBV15,TGTGCCACCAGCAGAGAGGGCCCGACTGGTATGGAGACCCAGTACTTC,CATSREGPTGMETQYF
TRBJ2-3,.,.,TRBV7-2,TGTGCCAGCAGCTTAGCAGGCCCCAGCCCAGATACGCAGTATTTT,CASSLAGPSPDTQYF
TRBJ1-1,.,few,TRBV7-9,TGTGCCAGCAGCTTGGGATGGGGAAACACTGAAGCTTTCTTT,CASSLGWGNTEAFF
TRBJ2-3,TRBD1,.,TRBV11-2,TGTGCCAGCAGCTTATATCCGGAAGGGGACAGCCGTCTGCAGGGCACAGATACGCAGTATTTT,CASSLYPEGDSRLQGTDTQYF
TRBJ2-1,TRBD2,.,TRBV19,TGTGCCAGTAGTATCTGGGCTAGCGGGGGACACACGGGCAATGAGCAGTTCTTC,CASSIWASGGHTGNEQFF
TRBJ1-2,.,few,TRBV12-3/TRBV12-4,TGTGCCAGCTCGCCAAGCTATGGCTACACCTTC,CASSPSYGYTF
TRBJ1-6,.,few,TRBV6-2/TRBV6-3,TGTGCCAGCAGTTACCGGGGGTATTCACCCCTCCACTTT,CASSYRGYSPLHF
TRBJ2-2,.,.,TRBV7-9,TGTGCCAGCAGTCCCCGAAGGGCAGGGAGCACCGGGGAGCTGTTTTTT,CASSPRRAGSTGELFF
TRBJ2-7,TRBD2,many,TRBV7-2,TGTGCCAGCAGCCCCCGGGACTATAAATACGAGCAGTACTTC,CASSPRDYKYEQYF
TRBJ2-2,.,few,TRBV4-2,TGTGCCAGCAGCCAACCAGCGGACTCCGGGGAGCTGTTTTTT,CASSQPADSGELFF
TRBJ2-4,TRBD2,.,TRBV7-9,TGTGCCAGCAGCTTGGTGGGGAGGGAGGACAAAAACATTCAGTACTTC,CASSLVGREDKNIQYF
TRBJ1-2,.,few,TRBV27,TGTGCCAGCAAAGACAGAAACTATGGCTACACCTTC,CASKDRNYGYTF
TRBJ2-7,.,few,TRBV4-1,TGCGCCAGCAGCCAAGATCCCTACACCTACGAGCAGTACTTC,CASSQDPYTYEQYF
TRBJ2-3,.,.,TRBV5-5,TGTGCCAGCAGCTTGGTACTAGCAACAGATACGCAGTATTTT,CASSLVLATDTQYF
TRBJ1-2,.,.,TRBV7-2,TGTGCCAGCAGCTCCAGGGATAACTACACCTTC,CASSSRDNYTF
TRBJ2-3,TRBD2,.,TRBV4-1,TGCGCCAGCAGCCAAGGAGGCTCGCGGGGGGGCCGGGCGGATACGCAGTATTTT,CASSQGGSRGGRADTQYF
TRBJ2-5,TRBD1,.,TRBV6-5,TGTGCCAGCAGTGACAGGGGCGGAGGAGAGACCCAGTACTTC,CASSDRGGGETQYF
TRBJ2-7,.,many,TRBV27,TGTGCCAGCAGTCCATCCCTCGATGTCGAGCAGTACTTC,CASSPSLDVEQYF
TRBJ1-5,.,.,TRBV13,TGTGCCAGCAGCTCAGAGGGTCAGCCCCAGCATTTT,CASSSEGQPQHF
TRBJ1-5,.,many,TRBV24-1,TGTGCCACCCAGTTCACCGGGACACCAAATCAGCCCCAGCATTTT,CATQFTGTPNQPQHF
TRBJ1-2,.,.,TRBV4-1,TGCGCCAGCAGCCAAGAAAATGGGGGCGGTGGCTACACCTTC,CASSQENGGGGYTF
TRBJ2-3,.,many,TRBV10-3,TGTGCCATCAATTTAGAGGACACAGATACGCAGTATTTT,CAINLEDTDTQYF
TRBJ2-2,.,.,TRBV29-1,TGCAGCGTTTTCCAGGGCACCGGGGAGCTGTTTTTT,CSVFQGTGELFF
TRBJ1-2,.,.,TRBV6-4,TGTGCCAGCAGTGACGCGGATTTTGGCTATGGCTACACCTTC,CASSDADFGYGYTF
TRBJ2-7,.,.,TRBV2,TGTGCCAGCTCTTGGACCTCACGTCTCGAGCAGTACTTC,CASSWTSRLEQYF
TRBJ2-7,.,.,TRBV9,TGTGCCAGCAGCGTGGCAGGGGATGGAAACGAGCAGTACTTC,CASSVAGDGNEQYF
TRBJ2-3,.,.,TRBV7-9,TGTGCCAGCGCGACCGCACAGGCGAGCACAGATACGCAGTATTTT,CASATAQASTDTQYF
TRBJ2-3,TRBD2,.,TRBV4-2,TGTGCCAGCAGCCACACTAGCGGGGGGTCTAGCACAGATACGCAGTATTTT,CASSHTSGGSSTDTQYF
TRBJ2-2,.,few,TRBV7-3,TGTGCCAGCAGCTTAAATGGTGCGAACACCGGGGAGCTGTTTTTT,CASSLNGANTGELFF
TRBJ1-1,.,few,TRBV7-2,TGTGCCAGCAGCTTCTTCGACACTGAAGCTTTCTTT,CASSFFDTEAFF